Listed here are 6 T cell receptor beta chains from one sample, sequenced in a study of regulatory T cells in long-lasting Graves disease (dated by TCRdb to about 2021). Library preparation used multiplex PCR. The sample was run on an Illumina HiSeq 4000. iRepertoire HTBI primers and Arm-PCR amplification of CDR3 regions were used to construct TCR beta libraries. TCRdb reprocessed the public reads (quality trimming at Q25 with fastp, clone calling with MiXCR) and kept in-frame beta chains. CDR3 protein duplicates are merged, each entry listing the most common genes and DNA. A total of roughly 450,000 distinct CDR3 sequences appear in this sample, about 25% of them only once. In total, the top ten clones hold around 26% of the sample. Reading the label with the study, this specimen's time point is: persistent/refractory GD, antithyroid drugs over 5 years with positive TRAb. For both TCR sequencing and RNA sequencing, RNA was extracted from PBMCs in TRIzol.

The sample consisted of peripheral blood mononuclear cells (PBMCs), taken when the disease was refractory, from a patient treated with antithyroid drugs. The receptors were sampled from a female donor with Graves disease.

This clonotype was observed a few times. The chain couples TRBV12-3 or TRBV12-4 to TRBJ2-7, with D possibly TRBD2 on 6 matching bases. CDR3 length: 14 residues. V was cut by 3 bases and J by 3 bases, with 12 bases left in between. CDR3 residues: CASSFETSGYEQYF. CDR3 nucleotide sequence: TGTGCCAGCAGTTTCGAGACTAGTGGCTACGAGCAGTACTTC.

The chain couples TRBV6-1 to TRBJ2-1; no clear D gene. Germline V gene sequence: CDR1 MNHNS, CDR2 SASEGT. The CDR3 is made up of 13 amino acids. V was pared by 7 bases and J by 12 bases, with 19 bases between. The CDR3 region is CASMAYIIMGQFF. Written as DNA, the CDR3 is TGTGCCAGCATGGCTTACATTATAATGGGGCAGTTCTTC.

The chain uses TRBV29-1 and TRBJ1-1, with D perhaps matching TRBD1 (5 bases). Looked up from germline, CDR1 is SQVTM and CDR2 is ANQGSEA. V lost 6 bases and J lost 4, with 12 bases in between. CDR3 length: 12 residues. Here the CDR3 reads CSVGRRGTEAFF. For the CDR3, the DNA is TGCAGCGTCGGACGGAGGGGCACTGAAGCTTTCTTT.

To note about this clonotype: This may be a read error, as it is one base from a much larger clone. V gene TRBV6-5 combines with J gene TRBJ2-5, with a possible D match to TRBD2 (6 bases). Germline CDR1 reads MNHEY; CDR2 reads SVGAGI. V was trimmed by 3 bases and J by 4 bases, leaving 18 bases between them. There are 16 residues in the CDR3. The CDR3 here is CASSYSIGRRGETQYF. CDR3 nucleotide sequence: TGTGCCAGCAGTTATTCTATCGGGAGACGGGGAGAGACCCAGTACTTC.

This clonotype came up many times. The CDR3 loop reads CASSQQGQGAGGYTF. In DNA, the CDR3 is TGTGCCAGCAGTCAGCAGGGACAGGGGGCAGGAGGCTACACCTTC. The rearrangement joins TRBV2 to TRBJ1-2; 12 bases fit TRBD1. Germline V gene data show CDR1 as SNHLY and CDR2 as FYNNEI. J gave up 8 bases and V 5 bases, and 9 bases lay outside the gene matches. There are 15 residues in the CDR3.

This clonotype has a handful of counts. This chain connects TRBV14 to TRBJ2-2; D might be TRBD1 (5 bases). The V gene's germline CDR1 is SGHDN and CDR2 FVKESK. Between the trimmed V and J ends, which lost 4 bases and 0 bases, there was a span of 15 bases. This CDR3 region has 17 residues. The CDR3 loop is CASSLPPSRANTGELFF. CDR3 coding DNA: TGTGCCAGCAGCCTACCCCCCAGCAGGGCGAACACCGGGGAGCTGTTTTTT.